The source of this T cell receptor beta chain is a study of persistence of HIV-infected CD4 T cells (TCRdb year 2020). Study-wide context: CMV- and HIV-1 Gag-responding CD4+ T cells were isolated from ART-treated individuals so that antigen-driven clonal expansion of HIV-1-infected cells could be examined. Suppressive ART had been received by participants for a median of roughly 8 years. The clonality of all cells in each sorted population was assessed by TCRbeta sequencing, whereas the clonality of infected cells was assessed by proviral sequencing. Apart from a couple of participants who underwent leukapheresis at a single time point, peripheral blood samples of up to about 180 mL were collected from participants at multiple time points. The TCR cluster analysis across participants included about 8 participants for CMV and six or seven participants for Gag.

TCRbeta repertoires were sequenced from genomic DNA with the immunoSEQ hsTCRB assay version 4 in survey mode. Genomic DNA was diluted to around 9.4 ng/uL, and up to 1 ug per sample was used for TCRbeta sequencing. On the study's bioinformatics: TCRbeta data were analyzed in ImmunoSeq Analyzer 3.0, with diversity computed on productive nucleotide rearrangements. The improved Chao index was used to estimate lower-bound TCR diversity, and the Gini coefficient was used to estimate clonality using the Immunarch R package. Different nucleotide rearrangements encoding the same CDR3beta amino acid sequence were treated as distinct clonotypes. TCRbeta sequences significantly enriched in antigen-responding cells relative to anti-CD3/anti-CD28-activated cells were identified by differential abundance analysis. Using predicted peptide-MHC specificity as the basis, GLIPH2 grouped TCRs into clusters, both for each participant individually and for the merged data sets that combined participants. The source is immuneACCESS, and TCRdb retained only in-frame sequences with V and J called. Part of the clones is not carried over; for the studies checked, unresolved V genes explain less than half of this, and the remainder is unexplained. From that table come the V and J calls and clone size; the DNA was used to work out D and trimming. In this sample the table shows 37,000 or so clones, less than 90% of which occur a single time. 1.6% of the sample is held by the ten biggest clonotypes.

A remark on this clone: The antigen it recognizes is unknown. Base quality data are lacking; no much larger clone is found one base away.

The treatment or condition tag for this specimen amounts to: suppressive antiretroviral therapy. Cells were stimulated with lysates of CMV-infected fibroblasts at roughly 9.2 ug/mL. Memory populations depleted of antigen-responding cells were obtained by sorting nonresponding CD40L-negative CD69-negative CD45RO-high memory CD4+ T cells. HIV-1-infected adults in whom suppressive ART had been started during chronic infection were enrolled as participants. Participants had undetectable plasma HIV-1 RNA below 50 copies/mL for at least 4 years. To be included, participants needed a CD4+ T cell count above 400 cells/uL and a positive CMV serology. Before stimulation, PBMCs were isolated using density centrifugation and depleted of CD8+ T cells. Stimulation of CD8-depleted PBMCs was carried out for about 20 hours with anti-CD28/CD49d costimulation, CD40-blocking antibody and enfuvirtide, to prevent new infections. Cells were sorted on a Beckman Coulter MoFlo Legacy or XDP sorter, with propidium iodide excluding dead cells. Genomic DNA was extracted using the QIAamp DNA Mini Kit for samples with more than one million cells and using the Quick-DNA Microprep Kit for all other samples.

What the authors observed across the whole study: Within the same sorted populations, TCR oligoclonality correlated with proviral oligoclonality. Only a small number of individuals took part in the study, and the range of antigens tested was limited. Bulk TCR analyses could not be limited to the rare CMV-responding cells that actually contained HIV-1 proviruses. Enrichment of degenerate expanded CDR3beta sequences was found in antigen-responding cells, suggesting convergent selection of CD4+ responses to CMV and Gag. TCRbeta richness in CMV- and Gag-responding cells was significantly lower than in anti-CD3/anti-CD28-responding cells; CMV-responding cells had higher oligoclonality than CD3/CD28-stimulated and Gag-responding cells.

Counted from cysteine to phenylalanine, this CDR3 has 12 amino acids. Just CDR3 DNA is preserved here, 36 bases in frame from base 1. The rearranged chain carries TRBV21-1 and TRBJ2-3. TRBV21-1 is a pseudogene segment. This TCR came from an adult man with HIV who was CMV-seropositive. This sample comprised CD4+ T cells sorted from PBMCs after approximately 18-hour stimulation, obtained from a patient who received antiretroviral therapy. What the cell subset or site label conveys for this sample: CD40L-CD69- CD45RO-high memory CD4 T cells not responding to CMV lysate. Here is the DNA: TGTGCCAGCAGCAAATGGTCAGATACGCAGTATTTT. It is translated as CASSKWSDTQYF.